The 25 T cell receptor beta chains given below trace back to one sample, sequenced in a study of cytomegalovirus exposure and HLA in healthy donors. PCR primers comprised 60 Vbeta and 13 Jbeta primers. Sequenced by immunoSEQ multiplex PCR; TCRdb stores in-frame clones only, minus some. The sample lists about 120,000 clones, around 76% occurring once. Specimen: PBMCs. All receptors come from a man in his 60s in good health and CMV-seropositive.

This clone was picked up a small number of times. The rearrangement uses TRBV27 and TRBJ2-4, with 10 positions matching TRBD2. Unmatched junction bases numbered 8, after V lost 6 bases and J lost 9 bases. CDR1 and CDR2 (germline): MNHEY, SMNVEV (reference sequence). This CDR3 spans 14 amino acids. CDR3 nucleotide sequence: TGTGCCAGCAGGGTAGCGGGAGGCTCGGTCATTCAGTACTTC. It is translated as CASRVAGGSVIQYF.

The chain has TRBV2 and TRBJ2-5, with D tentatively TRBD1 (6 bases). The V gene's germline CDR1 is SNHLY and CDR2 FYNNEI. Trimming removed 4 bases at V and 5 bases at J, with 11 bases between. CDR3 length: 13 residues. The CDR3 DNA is TGTGCCAGCAGTGGCAGGGGACGGGAGACCCAGTACTTC. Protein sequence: CASSGRGRETQYF.

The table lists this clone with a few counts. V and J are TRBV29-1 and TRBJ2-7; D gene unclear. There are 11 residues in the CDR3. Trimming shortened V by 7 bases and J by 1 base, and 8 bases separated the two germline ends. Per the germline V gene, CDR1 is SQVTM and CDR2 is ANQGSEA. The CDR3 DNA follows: TGCAGCGCTACTAAATCCTACGAGCAGTACTTC. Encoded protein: CSATKSYEQYF.

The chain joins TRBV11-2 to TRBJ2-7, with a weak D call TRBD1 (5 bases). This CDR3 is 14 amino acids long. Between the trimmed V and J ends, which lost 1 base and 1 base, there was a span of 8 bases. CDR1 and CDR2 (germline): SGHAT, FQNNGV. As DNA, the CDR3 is TGTGCCAGCAGCTTAGCAGGGAAATCCTACGAGCAGTACTTC. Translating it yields CASSLAGKSYEQYF.

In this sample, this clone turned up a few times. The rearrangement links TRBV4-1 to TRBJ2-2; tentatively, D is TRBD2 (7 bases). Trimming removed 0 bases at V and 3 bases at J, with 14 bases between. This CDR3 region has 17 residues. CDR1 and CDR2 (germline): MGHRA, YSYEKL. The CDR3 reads CASSQDRQGRDTGELFF. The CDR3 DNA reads TGCGCCAGCAGCCAAGATAGGCAGGGGAGGGACACCGGGGAGCTGTTTTTT.

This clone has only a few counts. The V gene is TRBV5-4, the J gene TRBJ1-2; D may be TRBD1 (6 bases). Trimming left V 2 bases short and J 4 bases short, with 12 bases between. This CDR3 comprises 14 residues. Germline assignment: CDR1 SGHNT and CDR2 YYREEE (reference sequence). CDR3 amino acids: CASSFGGAGYGYTF. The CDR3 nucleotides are TGTGCCAGCAGCTTTGGGGGGGCCGGCTATGGCTACACCTTC.

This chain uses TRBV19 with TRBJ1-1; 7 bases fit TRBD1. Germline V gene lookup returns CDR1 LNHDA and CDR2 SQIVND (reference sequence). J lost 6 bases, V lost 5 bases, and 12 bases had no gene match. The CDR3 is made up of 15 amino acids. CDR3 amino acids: CASSPDRSRASEAFF. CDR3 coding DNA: TGTGCCAGTAGTCCGGACAGGTCGCGGGCCTCTGAAGCTTTCTTT.

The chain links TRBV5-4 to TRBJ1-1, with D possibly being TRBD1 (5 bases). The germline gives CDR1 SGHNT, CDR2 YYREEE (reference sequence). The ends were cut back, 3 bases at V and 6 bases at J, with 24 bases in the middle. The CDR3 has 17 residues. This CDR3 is CASSSRAGNSPRAEAFF. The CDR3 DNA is TGTGCCAGCAGCTCCCGGGCAGGGAACTCCCCCCGCGCTGAAGCTTTCTTT. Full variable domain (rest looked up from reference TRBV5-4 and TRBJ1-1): ETGVTQSPTHLIKTRGQQVTLRCSSQSGHNTVSWYQQALGQGPQFIFQYYREEENGRGNFPPRFSGLQFPNYSSELNVNALELDDSALYLCASSSRAGNSPRAEAFFGQGTRLTVV.

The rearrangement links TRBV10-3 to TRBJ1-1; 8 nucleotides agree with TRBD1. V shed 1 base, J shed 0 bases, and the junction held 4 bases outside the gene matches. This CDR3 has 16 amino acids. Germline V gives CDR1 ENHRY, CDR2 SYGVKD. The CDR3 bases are TGTGCCATCAGTGAGTACTGGACAGGGCTGAACACTGAAGCTTTCTTT. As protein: CAISEYWTGLNTEAFF.

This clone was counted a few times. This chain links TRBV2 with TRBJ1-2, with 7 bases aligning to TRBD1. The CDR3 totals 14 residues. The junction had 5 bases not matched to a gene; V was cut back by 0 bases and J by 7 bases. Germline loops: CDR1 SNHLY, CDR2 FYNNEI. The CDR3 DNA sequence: TGTGCCAGCAGTGAAGCGCGACAGGGTAGTGGCTACACCTTC. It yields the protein CASSEARQGSGYTF.

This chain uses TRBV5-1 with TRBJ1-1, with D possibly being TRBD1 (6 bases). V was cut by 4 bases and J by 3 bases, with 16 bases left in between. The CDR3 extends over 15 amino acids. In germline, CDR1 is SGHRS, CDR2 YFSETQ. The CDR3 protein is CASSRQGGSDTEAFF. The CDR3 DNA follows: TGCGCCAGCAGCCGACAAGGGGGATCAGACACTGAAGCTTTCTTT.

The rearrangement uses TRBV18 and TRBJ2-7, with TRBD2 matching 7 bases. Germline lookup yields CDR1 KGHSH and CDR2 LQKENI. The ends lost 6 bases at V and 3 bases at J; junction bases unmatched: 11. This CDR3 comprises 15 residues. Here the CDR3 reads CASSMRGREGYEQYF. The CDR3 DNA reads TGTGCCAGCTCTATGAGGGGCAGGGAGGGCTACGAGCAGTACTTC.

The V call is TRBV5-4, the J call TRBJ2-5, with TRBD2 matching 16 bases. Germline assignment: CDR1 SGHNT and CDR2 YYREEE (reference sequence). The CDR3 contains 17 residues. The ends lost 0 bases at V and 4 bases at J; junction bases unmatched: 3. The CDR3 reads CASSLGGLAGGLETQYF. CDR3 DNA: TGTGCCAGCAGCTTGGGGGGACTAGCGGGGGGGCTAGAGACCCAGTACTTC. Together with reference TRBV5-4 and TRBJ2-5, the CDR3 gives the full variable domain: ETGVTQSPTHLIKTRGQQVTLRCSSQSGHNTVSWYQQALGQGPQFIFQYYREEENGRGNFPPRFSGLQFPNYSSELNVNALELDDSALYLCASSLGGLAGGLETQYFGPGTRLLVL.

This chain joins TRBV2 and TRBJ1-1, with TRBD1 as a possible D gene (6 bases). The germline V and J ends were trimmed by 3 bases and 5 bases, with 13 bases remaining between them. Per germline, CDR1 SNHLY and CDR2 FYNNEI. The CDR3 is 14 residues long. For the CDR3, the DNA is TGTGCCAGCAGTGAGGGGGGGGGCTGGACTGAAGCTTTCTTT. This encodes CASSEGGGWTEAFF. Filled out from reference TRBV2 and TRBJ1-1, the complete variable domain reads EPEVTQTPSHQVTQMGQEVILRCVPISNHLYFYWYRQILGQKVEFLVSFYNNEISEKSEIFDDQFSVERPDGSNFTLKIRSTKLEDSAMYFCASSEGGGWTEAFFGQGTRLTVV.

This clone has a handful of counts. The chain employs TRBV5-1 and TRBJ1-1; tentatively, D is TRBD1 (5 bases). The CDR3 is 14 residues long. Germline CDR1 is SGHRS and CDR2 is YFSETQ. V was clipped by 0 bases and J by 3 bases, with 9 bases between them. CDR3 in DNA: TGCGCCAGCAGCTTGGAGCAGGGCGACACTGAAGCTTTCTTT. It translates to CASSLEQGDTEAFF.

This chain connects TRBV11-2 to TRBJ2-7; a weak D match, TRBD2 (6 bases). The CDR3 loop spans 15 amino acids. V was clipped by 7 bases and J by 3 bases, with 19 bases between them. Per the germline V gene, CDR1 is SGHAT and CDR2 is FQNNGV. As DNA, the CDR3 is TGTGCCAGCACCATCAGTGGAGGGACGGGCTACGAGCAGTACTTC. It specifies CASTISGGTGYEQYF.

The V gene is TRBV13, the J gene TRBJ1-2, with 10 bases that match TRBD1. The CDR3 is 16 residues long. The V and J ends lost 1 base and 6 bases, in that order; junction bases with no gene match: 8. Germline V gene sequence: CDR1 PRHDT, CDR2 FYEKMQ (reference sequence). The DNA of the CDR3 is TGTGCCAGCAGCTTAGCCGGACAGGGGGTGGATCATGGCTACACCTTC. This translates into CASSLAGQGVDHGYTF. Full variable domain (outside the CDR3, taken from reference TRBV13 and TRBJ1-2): AAGVIQSPRHLIKEKRETATLKCYPIPRHDTVYWYQQGPGQDPQFLISFYEKMQSDKGSIPDRFSAQQFSDYHSELNMSSLELGDSALYFCASSLAGQGVDHGYTFGSGTRLTVV.

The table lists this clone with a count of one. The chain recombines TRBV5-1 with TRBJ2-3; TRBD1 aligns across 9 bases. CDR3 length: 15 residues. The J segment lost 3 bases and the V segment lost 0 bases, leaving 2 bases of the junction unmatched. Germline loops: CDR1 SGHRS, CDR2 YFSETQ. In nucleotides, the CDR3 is TGCGCCAGCAGCTTGGGACAGGGGGGAACAGATACGCAGTATTTT. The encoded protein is CASSLGQGGTDTQYF.

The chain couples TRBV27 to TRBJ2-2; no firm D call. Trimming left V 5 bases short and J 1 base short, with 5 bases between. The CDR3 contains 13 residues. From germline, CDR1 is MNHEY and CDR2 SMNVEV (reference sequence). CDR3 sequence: CASSRLNTGELFF. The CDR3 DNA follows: TGTGCCAGCAGTCGTCTGAACACCGGGGAGCTGTTTTTT.

The CDR3 sequence is CASSLASAYEQYF. CDR3 DNA sequence: TGTGCCAGCAGCTTAGCTAGCGCCTACGAGCAGTACTTC. The V gene is TRBV11-3, the J gene TRBJ2-7; D is possibly TRBD2 (6 bases). V was cut by 1 base and J by 2 bases, with 6 bases left in between. The CDR3 length is 13 residues. The germline CDR1 and CDR2 sequences are SGHNT and YENEEA.

The CDR3 reads CASSPIADTGELFF. The DNA for the CDR3 is TGCGCCAGCAGCCCCATAGCGGACACCGGGGAGCTGTTTTTT. V gene TRBV5-1 combines with J gene TRBJ2-2; perhaps TRBD2 as D (6 bases). V was clipped by 4 bases and J by 3 bases, with 10 bases between them. The CDR3 sequence is 14 residues long. Germline V lookup: CDR1 SGHRS, CDR2 YFSETQ. The whole variable domain, remainder taken from reference TRBV5-1 and TRBJ2-2, is KAGVTQTPRYLIKTRGQQVTLSCSPISGHRSVSWYQQTPGQGLQFLFEYFSETQRNKGNFPGRFSGRQFSNSRSEMNVSTLELGDSALYLCASSPIADTGELFFGEGSRLTVL.

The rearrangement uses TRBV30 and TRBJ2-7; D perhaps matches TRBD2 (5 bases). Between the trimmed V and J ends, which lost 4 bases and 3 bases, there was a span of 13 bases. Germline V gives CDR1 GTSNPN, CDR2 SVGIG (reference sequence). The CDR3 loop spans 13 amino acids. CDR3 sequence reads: CAWKRGYDYEQYF. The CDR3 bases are TGTGCCTGGAAACGAGGGTACGACTACGAGCAGTACTTC.

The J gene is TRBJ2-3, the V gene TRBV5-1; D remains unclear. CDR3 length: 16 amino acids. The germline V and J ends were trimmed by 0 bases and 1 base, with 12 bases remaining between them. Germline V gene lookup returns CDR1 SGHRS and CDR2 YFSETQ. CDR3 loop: CASSLVGQVGTDTQYF. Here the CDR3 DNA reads TGCGCCAGCAGCTTGGTCGGTCAGGTCGGCACAGATACGCAGTATTTT.

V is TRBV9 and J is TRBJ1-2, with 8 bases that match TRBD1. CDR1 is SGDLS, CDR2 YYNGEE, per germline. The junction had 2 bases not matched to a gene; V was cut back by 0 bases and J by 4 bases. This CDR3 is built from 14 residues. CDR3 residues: CASSVDGTGYGYTF. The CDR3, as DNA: TGTGCCAGCAGCGTAGACGGGACAGGCTATGGCTACACCTTC.

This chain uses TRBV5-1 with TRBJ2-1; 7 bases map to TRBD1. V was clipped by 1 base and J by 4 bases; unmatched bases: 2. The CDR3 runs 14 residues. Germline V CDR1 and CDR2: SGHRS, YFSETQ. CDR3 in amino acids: CASSLSTGYNEQFF. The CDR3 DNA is TGCGCCAGCAGCTTGTCGACAGGGTACAATGAGCAGTTCTTC. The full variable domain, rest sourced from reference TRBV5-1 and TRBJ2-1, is KAGVTQTPRYLIKTRGQQVTLSCSPISGHRSVSWYQQTPGQGLQFLFEYFSETQRNKGNFPGRFSGRQFSNSRSEMNVSTLELGDSALYLCASSLSTGYNEQFFGPGTRLTVL.